This entry features one T cell receptor (beta chain) sequence. The antigen is unknown. This record belongs to a study of cytomegalovirus exposure and HLA in healthy donors. Study results and caveats: Earlier analysis yielded a pattern in which most TCR beta V segments were productive about 90% or about 30% of the time.

Researchers ran the PCR with 60 Vbeta and 13 Jbeta primers. Source study methods: Some 11 million of the 80 million or so unique TCR beta chains counted in a later analysis were shared. Only in-frame clones appear in the TCRdb table, and some are missing; sequencing was by immunoSEQ multiplex PCR. That table gives V, J and clone size, and the DNA gave D and trimming. The table includes 60,000 to 70,000 clones, 78% detected once. This TCR derives from a man between 18 and 35 years old in good health and CMV-seropositive. Sequenced sample: PBMCs.

This CDR3 reads CASSEIQGSWPQHF. The CDR3 region has the DNA TGTGCCAGCAGTGAGATCCAGGGGTCATGGCCCCAGCATTTT. The chain carries TRBV6-1 and TRBJ1-5, with a possible D match to TRBD1 (6 bases). Germline V CDR1 and CDR2: MNHNS, SASEGT. Trimming stripped 3 bases from V and 9 bases from J, with 15 bases between. The length of the CDR3 is 14 residues.